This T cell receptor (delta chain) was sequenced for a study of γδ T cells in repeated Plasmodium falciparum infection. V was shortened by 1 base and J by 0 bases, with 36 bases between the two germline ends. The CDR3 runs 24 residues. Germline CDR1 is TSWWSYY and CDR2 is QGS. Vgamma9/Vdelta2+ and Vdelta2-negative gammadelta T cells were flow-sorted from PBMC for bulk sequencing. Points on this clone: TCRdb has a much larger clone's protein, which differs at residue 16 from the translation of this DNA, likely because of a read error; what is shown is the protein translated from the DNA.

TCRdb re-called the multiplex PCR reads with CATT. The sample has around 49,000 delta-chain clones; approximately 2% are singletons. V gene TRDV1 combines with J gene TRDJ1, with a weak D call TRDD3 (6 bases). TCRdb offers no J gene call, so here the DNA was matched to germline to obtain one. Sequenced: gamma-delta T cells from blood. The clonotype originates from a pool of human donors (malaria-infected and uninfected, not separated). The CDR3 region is CALGEPPFIDLWPHWETYTDKLIF. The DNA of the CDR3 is TGTGCTCTTGGGGAACCCCCGTTTATCGACCTTTGGCCTCACTGGGAGACGTACACCGATAAACTCATCTTT.